This T cell receptor (beta chain) was documented in a study of cytomegalovirus exposure and HLA in healthy donors. Study-level findings and limits: Reports state that TCR beta sequences accurately predicted most subjects' HLA-A and HLA-B alleles. A highly shared variant cluster was judged a likely technical artifact. A later analysis linked a missense variant in DCLRE1C to the trimming of TCR beta V and J genes.

PCR amplification relied on 60 Vbeta primers (plus 13 Jbeta primers). Assay: immunoSEQ multiplex PCR; the TCRdb copy retains only in-frame clones and omits some. The sample includes over 100,000 clones, roughly 63% of them seen just once. At collection, donors were nominally healthy, but unrecorded immune exposures were probable. The CDR3 is made up of 12 amino acids. Looked up from germline, CDR1 is MNHNS and CDR2 is SASEGT. V lost 8 bases and J 3 bases, leaving 11 bases between the germline ends. Comment on this clone: The antigen is not known.

Sequencing was done on a sample of PBMCs. This sequence joins TRBV6-1 and TRBJ2-7, with D perhaps TRBD2 (6 bases). This clonotype was sampled from a woman aged 65 to 85 in good health and CMV-seropositive. The CDR3 coding sequence is TGTGCCAGCTGGAGGGACTTCTACGAGCAGTACTTC. Translated, it gives CASWRDFYEQYF.